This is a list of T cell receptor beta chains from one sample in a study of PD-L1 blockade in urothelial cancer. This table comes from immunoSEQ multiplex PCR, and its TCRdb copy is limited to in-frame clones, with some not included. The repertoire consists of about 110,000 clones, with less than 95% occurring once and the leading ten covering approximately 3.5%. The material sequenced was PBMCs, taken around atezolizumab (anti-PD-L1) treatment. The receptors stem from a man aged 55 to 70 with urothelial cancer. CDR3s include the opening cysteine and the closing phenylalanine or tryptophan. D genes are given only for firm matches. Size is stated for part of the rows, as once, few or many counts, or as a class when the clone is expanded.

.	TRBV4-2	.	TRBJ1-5	CASSQDQGAQPQHF	TGTGCCAGCAGCCAAGATCAGGGTGCCCAGCCCCAGCATTTT
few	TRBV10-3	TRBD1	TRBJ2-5	CAISPDRERRETQYF	TGTGCCATCAGTCCGGACAGGGAGAGGAGAGAGACCCAGTACTTC
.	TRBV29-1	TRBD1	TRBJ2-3	CSVVLRGLRDTQYF	TGCAGCGTTGTTTTGAGGGGGCTAAGAGATACGCAGTATTTT
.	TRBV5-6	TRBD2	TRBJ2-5	CASSFSRGGTGETQYF	TGTGCCAGCAGCTTTTCGCGGGGGGGAACAGGGGAGACCCAGTACTTC
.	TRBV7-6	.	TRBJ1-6	CASSPTTGFNSPLHF	TGTGCCAGCAGCCCCACGACAGGATTTAATTCACCCCTCCACTTT
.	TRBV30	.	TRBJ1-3	CAWNSISGNTIYF	TGTGCCTGGAACAGTATCTCTGGAAACACCATATATTTT
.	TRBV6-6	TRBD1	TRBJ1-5	CASSRDRGFQPQHF	TGTGCCAGCAGCCGCGACAGGGGCTTTCAGCCCCAGCATTTT
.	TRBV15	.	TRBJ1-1	CATSRDQGEGTEAFF	TGTGCCACCAGCAGAGATCAAGGGGAAGGGACAGAAGCTTTCTTT
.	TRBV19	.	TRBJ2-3	CASSLNGGPDTQYF	TGTGCCAGTAGTCTGAACGGGGGGCCAGATACGCAGTATTTT
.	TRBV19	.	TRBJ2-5	CASSRGSRQETQYF	TGTGCCAGTAGTAGAGGGAGTAGGCAAGAGACCCAGTACTTC
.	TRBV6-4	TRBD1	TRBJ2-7	CASIAQTMGQGYEQYF	TGTGCCAGCATCGCCCAAACCATGGGACAGGGTTACGAGCAGTACTTC
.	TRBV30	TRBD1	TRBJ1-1	CAWSVPGDRPNTEAFF	TGTGCCTGGAGTGTACCGGGGGACAGACCGAACACTGAAGCTTTCTTT
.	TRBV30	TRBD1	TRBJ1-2	CAWSVNTRGAGYTF	TGTGCCTGGAGTGTGAATACCAGGGGGGCTGGCTACACCTTC
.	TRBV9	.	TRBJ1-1	CASSVGGHNTEAFF	TGTGCCAGCAGCGTGGGTGGGCACAACACTGAAGCTTTCTTT
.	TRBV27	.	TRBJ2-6	CASSPRDTLNGANVLTF	TGTGCCAGCAGTCCCCGGGACACTCTGAATGGAGCCAACGTCCTGACTTTC
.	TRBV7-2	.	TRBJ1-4	CASSQKGGFREKLFF	TGTGCCAGCAGCCAAAAAGGAGGGTTCCGAGAAAAACTGTTTTTT
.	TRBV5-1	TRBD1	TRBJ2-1	CASSWGTGRYNEQFF	TGCGCCAGCAGCTGGGGGACAGGGAGGTACAATGAGCAGTTCTTC
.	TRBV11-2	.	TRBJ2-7	CASSNVGGTKSSYEQYF	TGTGCCAGCAGCAATGTTGGTGGGACAAAGAGCTCCTACGAGCAGTACTTC
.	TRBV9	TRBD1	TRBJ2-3	CASTLGQPSTDTQYF	TGTGCCAGCACCCTGGGACAGCCTAGCACAGATACGCAGTATTTT
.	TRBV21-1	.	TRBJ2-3	CASSLCSPDTQYF	TGTGCCAGCAGCCTATGTAGCCCAGATACGCAGTATTTT
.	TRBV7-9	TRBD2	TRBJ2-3	CASSLSGGGDTQYF	TGTGCCAGCAGCTTAAGCGGGGGCGGAGATACGCAGTATTTT
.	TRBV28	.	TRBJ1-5	CASVGIRGMVSNQPQHF	TGTGCCAGCGTTGGGATTAGGGGCATGGTAAGCAATCAGCCCCAGCATTTT
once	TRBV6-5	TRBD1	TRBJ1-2	CASSYSTSGRGFGYTF	TGTGCCAGCAGTTACTCGACCTCGGGCAGGGGGTTCGGCTACACCTTC
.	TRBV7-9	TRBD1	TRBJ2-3	CASRRDRRTDTQYF	TGTGCCAGCAGGAGGGACAGGAGGACAGATACGCAGTATTTT
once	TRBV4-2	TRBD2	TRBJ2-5	CASSQASGVETQYF	TGTGCCAGCAGCCAAGCTAGCGGGGTGGAGACCCAGTACTTC
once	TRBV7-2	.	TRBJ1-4	CASSPRPRGGLNEKLFF	TGTGCCAGCAGCCCCCGCCCTAGGGGGGGCCTCAATGAAAAACTGTTTTTT
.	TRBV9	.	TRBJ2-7	CASSPGGYPYEQYF	TGTGCCAGCAGCCCCGGAGGGTACCCCTACGAGCAGTACTTC
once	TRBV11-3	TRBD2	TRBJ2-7	CASSLEGYGTSGSYEQYF	TGTGCCAGCAGCTTAGAAGGTTACGGGACTAGCGGATCCTACGAGCAGTACTTC
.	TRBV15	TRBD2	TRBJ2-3	CATSTASGDTQYF	TGTGCCACCAGCACGGCTAGCGGGGATACGCAGTATTTT
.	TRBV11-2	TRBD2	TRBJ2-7	CASSRFAGGGDEQYF	TGTGCCAGCAGCCGCTTCGCGGGGGGCGGCGACGAGCAGTACTTC
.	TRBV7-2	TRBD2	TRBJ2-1	CASSFERESSEQFF	TGTGCCAGCAGCTTTGAGCGGGAGTCTTCGGAGCAGTTCTTC
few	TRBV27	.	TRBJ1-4	CASSFQGANEKLFF	TGTGCCAGCAGCTTCCAGGGTGCTAATGAAAAACTGTTTTTT
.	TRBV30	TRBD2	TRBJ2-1	CAWSLGLAGAYNEQFF	TGTGCCTGGAGTTTAGGACTAGCGGGAGCTTACAATGAGCAGTTCTTC
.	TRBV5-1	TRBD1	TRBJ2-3	CASSSPQGAGTDTQYF	TGCGCCAGCAGCTCACCACAGGGGGCGGGCACAGATACGCAGTATTTT
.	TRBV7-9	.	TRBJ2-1	CASSLEGLEQFF	TGTGCCAGCAGCTTAGAGGGGTTAGAGCAGTTCTTC
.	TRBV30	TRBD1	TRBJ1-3	CAWSVETGAGNTIYF	TGTGCCTGGAGTGTAGAGACAGGGGCTGGAAACACCATATATTTT
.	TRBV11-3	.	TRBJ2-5	CASSFGFIRYF	TGTGCCAGCAGCTTCGGTTTTATTAGGTACTTC
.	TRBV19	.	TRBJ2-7	CASSIAPGAYEQYF	TGTGCCAGTAGTATAGCCCCCGGAGCCTACGAGCAGTACTTC
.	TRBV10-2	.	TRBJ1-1	CASSAGATEAFF	TGCGCCAGCAGTGCAGGGGCCACTGAAGCTTTCTTT